This T cell receptor beta chain was identified during a study of shared clonotypes between healthy human individuals. This CDR3 is built from 16 residues. Looked up from germline, CDR1 is MDHEN and CDR2 is SYDVKM. V was clipped by 5 bases and J by 1 base, with 14 bases between them. The naive CD8 population came from CD45RO-negative cells selected for CCR7, without terminally differentiated effector memory CD45RA+ cells. Sequencing was performed with immunoSEQ multiplex PCR; in TCRdb, only in-frame clones are kept and a portion is missing. Here the sample spans roughly 2.1 million clones, 85% to 95% being singletons.

This rearrangement joins TRBV28 to TRBJ2-2, with D perhaps TRBD2 (5 bases). The sample was naive CD8+ T cells from PBMCs. The TCR was taken from a man between 18 and 35 years old in good health. Some clones in this sample may be carry-over from other donors' samples. The CDR3 loop reads CASSPFGLLNTGELFF. The DNA for the CDR3 is TGTGCCAGCAGTCCATTCGGACTGTTGAACACCGGGGAGCTGTTTTTT.